One sample yielded the 16 T cell receptor beta chains listed below, sequenced in a study of blood T cell repertoires in COVID-19. Clones were sequenced by immunoSEQ multiplex PCR, and TCRdb holds only the in-frame ones, with some missing. The table shows under 300,000 clones, with approximately 85% occurring only once. The sequencing sample was made of peripheral blood. These TCRs come from a human donor in a cohort sampled during active COVID-19.

This chain connects TRBV19 to TRBJ1-5; the D gene is possibly TRBD1 (6 bases). Germline values: CDR1 LNHDA, CDR2 SQIVND (reference sequence). CDR3 length: 16 residues. V shed 6 bases and J shed 6 bases, with 21 bases lying between them. In nucleotides, the CDR3 is TGTGCCAGTAGACCTAACGATGCAGGGGTTTCTCAGCCCCAGCATTTT. As protein: CASRPNDAGVSQPQHF.

The chain uses TRBV5-6 and TRBJ2-6; no reliable D call. V dropped 1 base and J dropped 12 bases, with 8 bases sitting between them. Germline CDR1 reads SGHDT; CDR2 reads YYEEEE. This CDR3 has 12 amino acids. CDR3 in DNA: TGTGCCAGCAGCTTGATTCCTTCCGTCCTGACTTTC. This sequence encodes CASSLIPSVLTF.

The CDR3 sequence is CASSPTGKINEKLFF. The DNA for the CDR3 is TGTGCCAGCAGTCCTACAGGGAAGATAAATGAAAAACTGTTTTTT. V gene TRBV7-2 combines with J gene TRBJ1-4; D perhaps matches TRBD1 (6 bases). This CDR3 is built from 15 residues. V dropped 6 bases and J dropped 5 bases, with 16 bases sitting between them. The V gene's germline CDR1 is SGHTA and CDR2 FQGNSA.

The chain links TRBV25-1 to TRBJ2-3; D gene uncertain. With 4 bases removed from V and 4 bases from J, the gap between germline ends came to 6 bases. The CDR3 is 12 residues long. Germline CDR1 is MGHDK and CDR2 is SYGVNS. CDR3 sequence: CASSGGADTQYF. CDR3 in DNA: TGTGCCAGCAGTGGAGGAGCAGATACGCAGTATTTT.

The J gene is TRBJ1-4, the V gene TRBV2; no clear D. CDR1 SNHLY and CDR2 FYNNEI come from the germline V gene. This CDR3 is 13 amino acids long. V was trimmed by 7 bases and J by 6 bases, leaving 12 bases between them. CDR3 bases: TGTGCCAGCATGGCGTGGGAGGATGAAAAACTGTTTTTT. Its protein product is CASMAWEDEKLFF. The entire variable domain, with the rest obtained from reference TRBV2 and TRBJ1-4, is as follows: EPEVTQTPSHQVTQMGQEVILRCVPISNHLYFYWYRQILGQKVEFLVSFYNNEISEKSEIFDDQFSVERPDGSNFTLKIRSTKLEDSAMYFCASMAWEDEKLFFGSGTQLSVL.

This clone has a handful of counts. The chain uses TRBV6-5 and TRBJ1-6; D remains unclear. Germline assignment: CDR1 MNHEY and CDR2 SVGAGI. Trimming took off 7 bases at V and 5 bases at J, with 15 bases between the two ends. The CDR3 is 15 residues long. The CDR3 protein is CASNKEVTNNSPLHF. The CDR3 DNA is TGTGCCAGCAATAAGGAAGTAACTAATAATTCACCCCTCCACTTT.

The chain combines TRBV2 with TRBJ2-5, with a tentative D call TRBD1 (6 bases). Germline CDR1 and CDR2: SNHLY and FYNNEI. V gave up 2 bases and J gave up 9 bases, with 13 bases separating them. The CDR3 is made up of 13 amino acids. The CDR3 DNA is TGTGCCAGCAGTGAACGGACAGCGTGGGCCCAGTACTTC. Translated, it gives CASSERTAWAQYF.

The chain couples TRBV4-1 to TRBJ2-2; D not resolved. This CDR3 is 14 amino acids long. The V gene lost 3 bases and the J gene lost 5 bases, with 10 bases spanning the gap. Germline assignment: CDR1 MGHRA and CDR2 YSYEKL. The CDR3 protein is CASSQSITTGELFF. The DNA for the CDR3 is TGCGCCAGCAGCCAGAGCATCACGACCGGGGAGCTGTTTTTT.

The CDR3 sequence: CASSAFTGLATDTQYF. The CDR3, as DNA: TGTGCCAGCAGCGCCTTCACGGGACTAGCGACAGATACGCAGTATTTT. This chain joins TRBV9 and TRBJ2-3, with TRBD2 identical over 10 bases. The CDR3 has 16 amino acids. J gave up 3 bases and V 3 bases, and 7 bases lay outside the gene matches. Germline-derived CDR1 and CDR2 are SGDLS and YYNGEE.

This clone has just one count. The J gene is TRBJ2-7, the V gene TRBV3-1 (or the pseudogene TRBV3-2), with no clear D. Germline V gene sequence: CDR1 LGHDT, CDR2 YNNKEL (reference sequence). CDR3 length equals 13 residues. Trimming removed 4 bases from V and 4 bases from J, with 11 bases in between. CDR3 in amino acids: CASSRHMQYEQYF. As DNA, the CDR3 is TGTGCCAGCAGCCGCCACATGCAATACGAGCAGTACTTC.

This chain connects TRBV7-2 to TRBJ2-2, with D maybe TRBD1 (7 bases). This CDR3 has 15 residues. CDR1 is SGHTA, CDR2 FQGNSA, per germline. The germline V and J ends were trimmed by 5 bases and 0 bases, with 10 bases remaining between them. This CDR3 reads CASSIRGANTGELFF. As DNA, the CDR3 is TGTGCCAGCAGCATCAGGGGGGCGAACACCGGGGAGCTGTTTTTT.

The chain combines TRBV7-3 with TRBJ2-3; 10 bases are a match to TRBD2. Germline CDR1 reads SGHTA; CDR2 reads FQGTGA. With V trimmed by 5 bases and J by 9 bases, 8 bases remained unmatched. This CDR3 is 14 amino acids long. CDR3 residues: CASSASGRGETQYF. In nucleotides, the CDR3 is TGTGCCAGCAGCGCTAGCGGGAGAGGGGAAACGCAGTATTTT.

DNA of the CDR3: TGTGCCAGCACGGGAATGTACGAGACTGAAGCTTTCTTT. This encodes CASTGMYETEAFF. The chain recombines TRBV6-5 with TRBJ1-1; D gene ambiguous. Trimming took 7 bases from V and 5 from J, leaving 14 bases between them. CDR3 length: 13 residues. Germline V gene sequence: CDR1 MNHEY, CDR2 SVGAGI.

The gene calls are TRBV19 and TRBJ2-5, with 9 bases aligning to TRBD2. The CDR3 runs 15 residues. The V gene's germline CDR1 is LNHDA and CDR2 SQIVND (reference sequence). V shed 4 bases and J 4 bases; nucleotides not matched to a gene: 7. The CDR3 DNA sequence: TGTGCCAGTAGTAAAGGCGGGAGGGCCGGAGAGACCCAGTACTTC. Its protein is CASSKGGRAGETQYF.

The genes are TRBV13 and TRBJ1-1; perhaps TRBD1 as D (6 bases). Germline assignment: CDR1 PRHDT and CDR2 FYEKMQ (reference sequence). The CDR3 is 14 residues long. The V gene lost 3 bases and the J gene lost 1 base, with 9 bases spanning the gap. The CDR3 DNA reads as TGTGCCAGCAGCTTGAGGGGGGGGAACACTGAAGCTTTCTTT. Its translation is CASSLRGGNTEAFF.

CDR3 residues: CASKTDRSSYNEQFF. CDR3 bases: TGTGCCAGCAAGACCGACCGGAGCTCCTACAATGAGCAGTTCTTC. The genes are TRBV2 and TRBJ2-1; D is uncertain. This CDR3 contains 15 residues. From germline, CDR1 is SNHLY and CDR2 FYNNEI. V shed 7 bases and J shed 0 bases, with 13 bases lying between them.